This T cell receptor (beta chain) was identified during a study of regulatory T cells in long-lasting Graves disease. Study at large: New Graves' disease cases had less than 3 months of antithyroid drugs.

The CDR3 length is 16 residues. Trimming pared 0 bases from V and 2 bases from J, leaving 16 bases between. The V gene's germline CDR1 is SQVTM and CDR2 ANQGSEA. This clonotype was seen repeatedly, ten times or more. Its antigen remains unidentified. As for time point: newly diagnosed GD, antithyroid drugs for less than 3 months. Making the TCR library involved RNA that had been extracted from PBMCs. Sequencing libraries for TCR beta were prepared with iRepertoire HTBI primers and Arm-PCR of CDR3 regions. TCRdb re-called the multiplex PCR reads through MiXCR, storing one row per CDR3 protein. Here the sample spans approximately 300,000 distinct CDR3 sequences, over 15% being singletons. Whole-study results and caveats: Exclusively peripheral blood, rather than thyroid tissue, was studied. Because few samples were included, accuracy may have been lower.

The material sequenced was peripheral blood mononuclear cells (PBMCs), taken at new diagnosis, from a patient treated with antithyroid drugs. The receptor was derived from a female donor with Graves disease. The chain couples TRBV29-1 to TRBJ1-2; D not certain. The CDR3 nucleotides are TGCAGCGTTGAAGATCTTAGGGTTCAGGAAAACTATGGCTACACCTTC. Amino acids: CSVEDLRVQENYGYTF.